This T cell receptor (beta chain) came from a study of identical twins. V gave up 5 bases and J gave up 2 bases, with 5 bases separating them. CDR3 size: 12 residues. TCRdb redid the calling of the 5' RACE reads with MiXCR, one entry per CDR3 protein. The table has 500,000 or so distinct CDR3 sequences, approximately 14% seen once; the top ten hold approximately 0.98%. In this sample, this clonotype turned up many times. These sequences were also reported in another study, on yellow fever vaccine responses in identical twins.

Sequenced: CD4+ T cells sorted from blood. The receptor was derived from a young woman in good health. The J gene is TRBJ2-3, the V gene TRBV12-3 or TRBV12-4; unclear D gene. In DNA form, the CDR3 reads TGTGCCAGCAGTCTACACACAGATACGCAGTATTTT. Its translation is CASSLHTDTQYF.